One and the same sample provided the 24 T cell receptor beta chains below, sequenced in a study of long-term antiretroviral therapy in people with HIV. Running of the v3.0 immunoSEQ assay took place at survey level. Sequenced by immunoSEQ multiplex PCR; TCRdb stores in-frame clones only, minus some. The sample records tens of thousands of clones, 90% being singletons. The input for sequencing was unsorted PBMCs, taken 3.2 years before starting antiretroviral therapy. The receptors originated from a man aged 50-60 years with HIV.

The J gene is TRBJ2-7, the V gene TRBV7-2; either TRBD1 or TRBD2 may fit D (5 bases each). This CDR3 spans 12 amino acids. V lost 4 bases to trimming and J lost 9 bases, with 13 bases between them. Germline loops: CDR1 SGHTA, CDR2 FQGNSA. The DNA of the CDR3 is TGTGCCAGCAGCTCATCCCCGGGACCGCAGTACTTC. The encoded protein is CASSSSPGPQYF.

This clone is a singleton in its sample. This chain uses TRBV7-8 with TRBJ2-5; D tentatively reads TRBD1 or TRBD2 (6 bases each). V was cut by 6 bases and J by 6 bases, with 20 bases left in between. Germline CDR1 SGHVS, CDR2 FQNEAQ. There are 15 residues in the CDR3. The CDR3 bases are TGTGCCAGCAGTTCAAACGGGGGCAGTGGGCAGACCCAGTACTTC. The encoded protein is CASSSNGGSGQTQYF. Complete variable domain (other parts from reference TRBV7-8 and TRBJ2-5): GAGVSQSPRYKVAKRGQDVALRCDPISGHVSLFWYQQALGQGPEFLTYFQNEAQLDKSGLPSDRFFAERPEGSVSTLKIQRTQQEDSAVYLCASSSNGGSGQTQYFGPGTRLLVL.

The chain employs TRBV29-1 and TRBJ2-2; TRBD1 might be the D (5 bases). Germline CDR1 is SQVTM and CDR2 is ANQGSEA. V was shortened by 4 bases and J by 1 base, with 10 bases between the two germline ends. This CDR3 has 14 residues. The CDR3 reads CSVGGRENTGELFF. The CDR3 DNA is TGCAGCGTTGGGGGCAGGGAGAACACCGGGGAGCTGTTTTTT.

The V gene is TRBV7-9, the J gene TRBJ2-2; D may be TRBD2 (6 bases). V gave up 3 bases and J gave up 4 bases, with 9 bases separating them. There are 14 residues in the CDR3. Germline CDR1 and CDR2: SEHNR and FQNEAQ (reference sequence). The chain's CDR3 is CASSLDYLTGELFF. The CDR3 coding sequence is TGTGCCAGCAGCTTGGACTATCTCACCGGGGAGCTGTTTTTT.

V and J are TRBV7-9 and TRBJ1-1; D gene unclear. V gave up 4 bases and J gave up 4 bases, with 10 bases separating them. CDR3 length: 13 amino acids. Germline V gene data show CDR1 as SEHNR and CDR2 as FQNEAQ (reference sequence). Written as DNA, the CDR3 is TGTGCCAGCAGCTCCCAGGTGGGCACTGAAGCTTTCTTT. Protein sequence: CASSSQVGTEAFF.

The gene calls are TRBV15 and TRBJ1-1; TRBD1 matches at 9 bases. Germline lookup yields CDR1 LNHNV and CDR2 YYDKDF (reference sequence). This CDR3 is built from 17 residues. Trimming took 5 bases from V and 5 from J; bases not matched to a gene: 15. The CDR3 region has the DNA TGTGCCACCAGCCGCCATAAACAGGGGGCATTAGCTACTGAAGCTTTCTTT. It translates to CATSRHKQGALATEAFF.

This clone was detected only once. This chain uses TRBV5-4 with TRBJ2-3; TRBD2 might be the D (5 bases). CDR1 is SGHNT and CDR2 is YYREEE in the germline V gene (reference sequence). The V gene lost 0 bases and the J gene lost 1 base, with 9 bases spanning the gap. This CDR3 spans 15 amino acids. CDR3 coding DNA: TGTGCCAGCAGCTTGGTCGGGGAGCGCACAGATACGCAGTATTTT. Translating it yields CASSLVGERTDTQYF.

Note on this clone: The junction shows a germline mismatch at one end, possibly a read error. The rearrangement uses TRBV5-1 and TRBJ1-2, with TRBD1 matching 7 bases. This CDR3 has 15 amino acids. Looked up from germline, CDR1 is SGHRS and CDR2 is YFSETQ. The CDR3: CASSPFTGDAYRYTF. CDR3 DNA: TGCGCCAGCAGCCCGTTTACAGGGGACGCCTATCGCTACACCTTC.

The gene calls are TRBV5-4 and TRBJ2-3, with 10 bases fitting TRBD1. Germline values: CDR1 SGHNT, CDR2 YYREEE (reference sequence). The CDR3 loop spans 15 amino acids. The ends lost 3 bases at V and 4 bases at J; junction bases unmatched: 5. In nucleotides, the CDR3 is TGTGCCAGCAGCTCCCCGGGACAGGGGTCAGATACGCAGTATTTT. This translates into CASSSPGQGSDTQYF.

This chain joins TRBV27 and TRBJ2-2, with 8 bases lining up with TRBD2. After removal of 3 bases from V and 0 bases from J, the junction contained 15 bases not matched to a gene. This CDR3 spans 20 amino acids. The germline V gene has CDR1 MNHEY and CDR2 SMNVEV (reference sequence). Here the CDR3 reads CASSFRTPSAGDANTGELFF. The CDR3 DNA reads as TGTGCCAGCAGTTTCAGGACGCCCTCAGCGGGGGACGCGAACACCGGGGAGCTGTTTTTT.

This clone was seen a handful of times. This rearrangement joins TRBV14 to TRBJ2-5; 8 nucleotides align to TRBD1. Looked up from germline, CDR1 is SGHDN and CDR2 is FVKESK. Losses at the gene ends were 4 bases for V and 1 base for J; bases not matched to a gene: 5. CDR3 size: 15 residues. This CDR3 is CASSPLGQAQETQYF. The DNA for the CDR3 is TGTGCCAGCAGCCCACTGGGACAGGCCCAAGAGACCCAGTACTTC.

V and J are TRBV27 and TRBJ2-3, with a possible D match to TRBD2 (6 bases). This CDR3 region has 13 residues. The germline V gene encodes CDR1 MNHEY and CDR2 SMNVEV (reference sequence). V dropped 6 bases and J dropped 3 bases, with 10 bases sitting between them. This chain's CDR3 is CASRRLVTDTQYF. The CDR3 DNA reads as TGTGCCAGCAGACGACTAGTGACAGATACGCAGTATTTT.

V is TRBV5-1 and J is TRBJ1-2; possible D gene TRBD1, 6 bases. V lost 0 bases, J lost 5 bases, and 11 bases lay in between. From germline, CDR1 is SGHRS and CDR2 YFSETQ. CDR3 length: 14 amino acids. The CDR3 coding sequence is TGCGCCAGCAGCTTGGATGCGACAGGTTATGGCTACACCTTC. Translated, it gives CASSLDATGYGYTF. The variable domain in full, completed from reference TRBV5-1 and TRBJ1-2, reads KAGVTQTPRYLIKTRGQQVTLSCSPISGHRSVSWYQQTPGQGLQFLFEYFSETQRNKGNFPGRFSGRQFSNSRSEMNVSTLELGDSALYLCASSLDATGYGYTFGSGTRLTVV.

CDR3 loop: CSVGPGLAGLYEQYF. The CDR3 DNA is TGCAGCGTCGGCCCTGGACTAGCGGGTTTGTACGAGCAGTACTTC. The V gene is TRBV29-1, the J gene TRBJ2-7, with 11 nucleotides matching TRBD2. The CDR3 consists of 15 residues. Germline CDR1 SQVTM, CDR2 ANQGSEA. The junction had 11 bases not matched to a gene; V was cut back by 6 bases and J by 4 bases.

The V and J genes are TRBV7-9 and TRBJ2-7, with D perhaps matching TRBD2 (5 bases). This CDR3 has 13 amino acids. V shed 10 bases and J shed 1 base, with 14 bases lying between them. Per germline, CDR1 SEHNR and CDR2 FQNEAQ (reference sequence). CDR3 sequence (DNA): TGTGCCACTTCCGAGGGCGCGTCCTACGAGCAGTACTTC. Amino acids: CATSEGASYEQYF.

The rearrangement joins TRBV7-9 to TRBJ2-2; D remains unclear. Per the germline V gene, CDR1 is SEHNR and CDR2 is FQNEAQ (reference sequence). V was cut by 2 bases and J by 5 bases, with 6 bases left in between. The length of the CDR3 is 13 residues. CDR3 in amino acids: CASSLRQTGELFF. The CDR3 nucleotides are TGTGCCAGCAGCTTACGGCAGACCGGGGAGCTGTTTTTT.

J is TRBJ1-1 and V is TRBV10-2; TRBD1 is a possible D gene (6 bases). V was cut by 8 bases and J by 1 base, with 29 bases left in between. Germline values: CDR1 WSHSY, CDR2 SAAADI. The CDR3 length is 19 residues. CDR3 DNA sequence: TGCGCCAGCGCAGGGGTGCGGGCGACCAATGAACGATCGAACACTGAAGCTTTCTTT. Protein sequence: CASAGVRATNERSNTEAFF.

The genes are TRBV29-1 and TRBJ1-1, with D unresolved. The CDR3 runs to 15 residues. Looked up from germline, CDR1 is SQVTM and CDR2 is ANQGSEA. Trimming removed 4 bases at V and 0 bases at J, with 15 bases between. The CDR3 nucleotides are TGCAGCGTTGCGGGAGGGTGGGCGATGAACACTGAAGCTTTCTTT. Its protein is CSVAGGWAMNTEAFF.

The chain uses TRBV5-6 and TRBJ2-2, with a tentative D call TRBD1 (5 bases). V gave up 2 bases and J gave up 6 bases, with 11 bases separating them. Per the germline V gene, CDR1 is SGHDT and CDR2 is YYEEEE. This CDR3 has 14 residues. The CDR3 DNA reads TGTGCCAGCAGCTTCACAGGTTCGGCCGGGGAGCTGTTTTTT. It specifies CASSFTGSAGELFF. Full variable domain (outside the CDR3, taken from reference TRBV5-6 and TRBJ2-2): DAGVTQSPTHLIKTRGQQVTLRCSPKSGHDTVSWYQQALGQGPQFIFQYYEEEERQRGNFPDRFSGHQFPNYSSELNVNALLLGDSALYLCASSFTGSAGELFFGEGSRLTVL.

V is TRBV5-1 and J is TRBJ1-2; 7 bases agree with TRBD1. V was clipped by 7 bases and J by 1 base; unmatched bases: 7. There are 14 residues in the CDR3. Germline V gene data show CDR1 as SGHRS and CDR2 as YFSETQ. CDR3 loop: CASRTGAINYGYTF. CDR3 nucleotides: TGCGCCAGCCGAACAGGGGCAATTAACTATGGCTACACCTTC.

This clone showed up just once. This chain connects TRBV5-4 to TRBJ2-1; weak D call: TRBD1 (8 bases). There are 16 residues in the CDR3. With 4 bases removed from V and 9 bases from J, the gap between germline ends came to 23 bases. Germline V gives CDR1 SGHNT, CDR2 YYREEE (reference sequence). This CDR3 is CASSAPTGGVIGEQFF. The CDR3 DNA reads TGTGCCAGCAGCGCACCAACAGGGGGGGTAATTGGTGAGCAGTTCTTC.

The rearrangement links TRBV9 to TRBJ2-5; 7 bases align to TRBD1. Germline V gene sequence: CDR1 SGDLS, CDR2 YYNGEE. The CDR3 sequence is 15 residues long. V was pared by 4 bases and J by 5 bases, with 11 bases of the junction left unmatched. CDR3 coding DNA: TGTGCCAGCAGCCCCAGGACAGGTCTGCAGGAGACCCAGTACTTC. This translates into CASSPRTGLQETQYF.

The rearrangement uses TRBV5-1 and TRBJ2-3, with D unclear. CDR3 length: 15 amino acids. Germline V gene sequence: CDR1 SGHRS, CDR2 YFSETQ. Trimming left V 0 bases short and J 2 bases short, with 10 bases between. This CDR3 reads CASSLVRSTTDTQYF. The CDR3 region has the DNA TGCGCCAGCAGCTTGGTTCGCAGTACCACAGATACGCAGTATTTT.

The rearrangement uses TRBV20-1 and TRBJ1-1; no definite D call. Trimming pared 3 bases from V and 1 base from J, leaving 3 bases between. CDR1 and CDR2 from the germline V gene are DFQATT and SNEGSKA (reference sequence). CDR3 length equals 11 residues. The CDR3 DNA follows: TGCAGTGCTAGGGAGAACACTGAAGCTTTCTTT. It translates to CSARENTEAFF.